The 5 T cell receptor beta chains presented below share a single source sample, sequenced in a study of OX40 agonist ivuxolimab in advanced cancers. Libraries were built with the immunoSEQ multiplex PCR assay. The table comes from immuneACCESS by way of TCRdb, which keeps in-frame sequences with V and J called. Part of the clones is missing from these tables; in studies checked, under half for an unresolved V gene and the rest for unknown reasons. For this sample there are some 60,000 clones; around 85% appear just once. Of the sample, 3% to 4.5% is held by the ten largest clones. Sequenced here: CD4+ or CD8+ T cells sorted from blood, sampled in a trial of the OX40 agonist ivuxolimab. These receptors were taken from an adult with an advanced solid tumor such as melanoma, head and neck, liver or kidney cancer.

This clone showed up just once. The chain couples TRBV29-1 to TRBJ1-1; D uncertain. Germline loops: CDR1 SQVTM, CDR2 ANQGSEA. This CDR3 comprises 11 residues. Trimming removed 5 bases at V and 1 base at J, with 5 bases between. CDR3 sequence (DNA): TGCAGCGTTTCTGAGAACACTGAAGCTTTCTTT. Translation gives CSVSENTEAFF.

The chain is built from TRBV6-9 and TRBJ1-5; unclear D gene. Germline CDR1 and CDR2: MNHGY and SVAAGI. With 6 bases removed from V and 10 bases from J, the gap between germline ends came to 10 bases. The CDR3 consists of 11 residues. The CDR3 spells CASSPGTPQHF. The CDR3, as DNA: TGTGCCAGCAGCCCCGGCACCCCCCAGCATTTT.

This sequence joins TRBV7-9 and TRBJ1-1; D call uncertain. The CDR3 length is 16 residues. Trimming shortened V by 2 bases and J by 2 bases, and 15 bases separated the two germline ends. The germline V gene has CDR1 SEHNR and CDR2 FQNEAQ (reference sequence). The CDR3 protein is CASSLSSGRGNTEAFF. In DNA form, the CDR3 reads TGTGCCAGCAGCTTATCGTCCGGACGGGGTAACACTGAAGCTTTCTTT. Full variable domain (missing parts from reference TRBV7-9 and TRBJ1-1): DTGVSQNPRHKITKRGQNVTFRCDPISEHNRLYWYRQTLGQGPEFLTYFQNEAQLEKSRLLSDRFSAERPKGSFSTLEIQRTEQGDSAMYLCASSLSSGRGNTEAFFGQGTRLTVV.

This clone was seen once. The chain carries TRBV4-2 and TRBJ1-4; possibly TRBD1 for D (6 bases). The CDR3 covers 14 residues. V was cut by 5 bases and J by 0 bases, with 7 bases left in between. Germline V gives CDR1 LGHNA, CDR2 YNFKEQ. CDR3: CASSGQTTNEKLFF. Written as DNA, the CDR3 is TGTGCCAGCAGCGGACAGACAACTAATGAAAAACTGTTTTTT.

The CDR3 DNA follows: TGTGCCTGGGGGCCTGGAAACACCATATATTTT. As protein: CAWGPGNTIYF. The chain has TRBV30 and TRBJ1-3; D ambiguous. The CDR3 length is 11 residues. With 5 bases removed from V and 2 bases from J, the gap between germline ends came to 4 bases. Germline loops: CDR1 GTSNPN, CDR2 SVGIG (reference sequence). Together with reference TRBV30 and TRBJ1-3, the CDR3 gives the full variable domain: SQTIHQWPATLVQPVGSPLSLECTVEGTSNPNLYWYRQAAGRGLQLLFYSVGIGQISSEVPQNLSASRPQDRQFILSSKKLLLSDSGFYLCAWGPGNTIYFGEGSWLTVV.